Included here is one T cell receptor beta chain sequence, with context. Its antigen is unidentified. It was through 5'RACE template switching that TCR cDNA was made, with a universal primer site and UMIs added. In TCRdb, the 5' RACE reads were re-called with MiXCR into one record per CDR3 protein. In the table there are some 300,000 distinct CDR3 sequences, around a tenth of which are singletons. These data originate in a study of T cells after yellow fever vaccination. Study observations and caveats: A weaker but faster secondary response was observed, peaking on day 5 versus 15.

Germline V gives CDR1 KGHSH, CDR2 LQKENI. The CDR3 is made up of 16 amino acids. Trimming shortened V by 3 bases and J by 9 bases, and 18 bases separated the two germline ends. The TCR originated in a man aged 18-30 years who received the YFV17D yellow fever vaccine. V and J are TRBV18 and TRBJ1-6, with D maybe TRBD1 (5 bases). The specimen comprised CD4+ T cells sorted from PBMCs, sampled 45 days after the yellow fever booster vaccination. The CDR3 reads CASSPQSGPRASPLHF. CDR3 bases: TGTGCCAGCTCACCTCAATCCGGCCCCAGGGCTTCACCCCTCCACTTT.